The sequence of this TCR beta chain was determined in a study of blood T cell repertoires in COVID-19. About the study: Sites in the United States, Italy and Spain provided acute and convalescent COVID-19 samples. Nucleic acid was either cDNA or gDNA, and it came from T cells, B-cell-depleted T cells, or PBMCs.

The CDR3 loop spans 15 amino acids. The germline gives CDR1 SGHVS, CDR2 FNYEAQ. V lost 5 bases, J lost 1 base, and 14 bases lay in between. Seattle's enrolled individuals joined amid active infection and were then monitored longitudinally. Authors' data handling: Amplification from reference gene primers served as the basis for estimated nucleated cell counts. The method was immunoSEQ multiplex PCR; TCRdb's version includes in-frame clones alone and lacks a portion of them. That table gives V, J and clone size, and the DNA gave D and trimming. The profile shows about 220,000 clones, around 83% of them singletons.

The V call is TRBV7-6, the J call TRBJ2-5; D might be TRBD2 (6 bases). This TCR was sampled from a woman in her 70s with COVID-19, enrolled during active disease. The source material was peripheral blood. This chain's CDR3 is CASSVGGFFQETQYF. DNA for the CDR3: TGTGCCAGCAGCGTAGGAGGGTTCTTCCAAGAGACCCAGTACTTC.